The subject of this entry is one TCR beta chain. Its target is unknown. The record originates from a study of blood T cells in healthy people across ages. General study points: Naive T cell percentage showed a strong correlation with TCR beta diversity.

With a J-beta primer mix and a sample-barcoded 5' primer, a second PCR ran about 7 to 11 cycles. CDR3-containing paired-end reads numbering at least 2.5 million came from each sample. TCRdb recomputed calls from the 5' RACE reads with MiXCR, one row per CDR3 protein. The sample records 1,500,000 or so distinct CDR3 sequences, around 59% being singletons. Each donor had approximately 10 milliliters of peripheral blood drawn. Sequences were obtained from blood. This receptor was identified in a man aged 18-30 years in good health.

CDR3 in DNA: TGCAGTGCTAGAGATCGTCAGGGACTCATGAACACTGAAGCTTTCTTT. Amino acid sequence: CSARDRQGLMNTEAFF. V gene TRBV20-1 combines with J gene TRBJ1-1; TRBD1 might be the D (5 bases). The germline V and J ends were trimmed by 0 bases and 0 bases, with 14 bases remaining between them. The CDR3 consists of 16 residues. Germline assignment: CDR1 DFQATT and CDR2 SNEGSKA (reference sequence).